A selection of T cell receptor beta chains follows, all from one sample in a study of T cell responses to AZD1222 COVID-19 vaccine. Method: immunoSEQ multiplex PCR; TCRdb's copy keeps in-frame clones and lacks some. The sample lists fewer than 85,000 clones; around four fifths were seen once. The starting material was peripheral blood, obtained 28 days after the second AZD1222 dose. The receptors were sampled from an adult who received the AZD1222 COVID-19 vaccine. The CDR3 runs from the conserved cysteine through the conserved F or W. D genes are given only for firm matches. The size entry is marked missing in some rows and otherwise reads once, few, many or a size class.

clone size,V gene,D gene,J gene,CDR3 DNA,CDR3 protein
-,TRBV7-3,-,TRBJ2-3,TGTGCCAGCAGCCTCAGCGGGTCCACAGATACGCAGTATTTT,CASSLSGSTDTQYF
-,TRBV28,TRBD2,TRBJ2-7,TGTGCCAGCAGGTCCCGGACTAGCGGCCCTCTTGTCGACGAGCAGTACTTC,CASRSRTSGPLVDEQYF
-,TRBV6-1,TRBD1,TRBJ1-3,TGTGCCAGCAGTGAACTCAGGGGGTGGACCATATATTTT,CASSELRGWTIYF
-,TRBV4-2,TRBD2,TRBJ2-1,TGTGCCAGCAGCCCAACTAGCGGGAGAGCTAATGAGCAGTTCTTC,CASSPTSGRANEQFF
-,TRBV28,-,TRBJ1-3,TGTGCCAGCAGGACCCTTTCCGGAAACACCATATATTTT,CASRTLSGNTIYF
-,TRBV28,-,TRBJ1-5,TGTGCCAGCACCCTATGGGGAAATCAGCCCCAGCATTTT,CASTLWGNQPQHF
once,TRBV6-1,-,TRBJ2-3,TGTGCCAGCAGTGAATCGGGGGAGCTGGGCACAGATACGCAGTATTTT,CASSESGELGTDTQYF
-,TRBV19,-,TRBJ1-2,TGTGCCAGTCGCCATTGGCTGGACGCATATGGCTACACCTTC,CASRHWLDAYGYTF
-,TRBV6-5,-,TRBJ2-5,TGTGCCAACAGTTACCCTAGTGAGACCCAGTACTTC,CANSYPSETQYF
-,TRBV9,-,TRBJ1-5,TGTGCCAGCAGCGTAGGGGCTACGGGCAGGCAGCCCCAGCATTTT,CASSVGATGRQPQHF
-,TRBV27,-,TRBJ1-1,TGTGCCAGCAAATGGGGCGCGAACACTGAAGCTTTCTTT,CASKWGANTEAFF
-,TRBV15,-,TRBJ2-7,TGTGCCACCAGCAGAGACTATTCAGTCTACGAGCAGTACTTC,CATSRDYSVYEQYF
-,TRBV3-1/TRBV3-2,-,TRBJ1-2,TGTGCCAGCAGCCTCTCGAGTGGGCAGACCAACTATGGCTACACCTTC,CASSLSSGQTNYGYTF
-,TRBV19,-,TRBJ1-1,TGTGCCAGTCTAAACAGGGTGGCAGCTTTCTTT,CASLNRVAAFF
-,TRBV2,-,TRBJ2-1,TGTGCCAGCAGTGAGGAAGGTGCTTGGGACAATGAGCAGTTCTTC,CASSEEGAWDNEQFF
-,TRBV28,-,TRBJ1-2,TGTGCCAGCAGTCTAACAGGGTTTTTTGGCTACACCTTC,CASSLTGFFGYTF
once,TRBV5-6,-,TRBJ1-3,TGTGCCAGCAGCTTGGTAAGCGGCTCTGGAAACACCATATATTTT,CASSLVSGSGNTIYF
once,TRBV28,TRBD1,TRBJ2-7,TGTGCCAGCAGTTCCTCCGGGACAGAAGCAGGGTGGCCCTACGAGCAGTACTTC,CASSSSGTEAGWPYEQYF
few,TRBV19,-,TRBJ2-2,TGTGCCACAACCGAAGGAGGGTACCCCGGGGAGCTGTTTTTT,CATTEGGYPGELFF
few,TRBV7-9,TRBD2,TRBJ2-7,TGTGCCAGCAGCCCTCTAGCGGGAGGTGAGCAGTACTTC,CASSPLAGGEQYF
-,TRBV18,-,TRBJ2-1,TGTGCCAGCTCCAAGGAGACTGAGCAGTTCTTC,CASSKETEQFF
-,TRBV11-3,TRBD2,TRBJ2-1,TGTGCCAGCAGCTTAGGTCTGGGCGGGGGCAATGAGCAGTTCTTC,CASSLGLGGGNEQFF
few,TRBV7-2,TRBD1,TRBJ1-4,TGTGCCAGCAGCTTAGCCGAGAGGGGGCCCGGTGAAAAACTGTTTTTT,CASSLAERGPGEKLFF
-,TRBV7-9,-,TRBJ1-2,TGTGCCAGCAGCTTAGGGGGGAATGGCTACACCTTC,CASSLGGNGYTF
once,TRBV7-2,-,TRBJ2-5,TGTGCCAGCAGCTCTGACCTGCAAGAGACCCAGTACTTC,CASSSDLQETQYF
-,TRBV5-1,-,TRBJ1-6,TGCGCCAGCAGCTTGGAGGCAGGGGTGAATTCACCCCTCCACTTT,CASSLEAGVNSPLHF
-,TRBV5-1,-,TRBJ1-3,TGCGCCAGCGCGGCAGGGTCCGGAAACACCATATATTTT,CASAAGSGNTIYF
once,TRBV4-1,-,TRBJ1-5,TGCGCCAGCAGCCAAGTCCCTAGTGGAATCGGGCCCCAGCATTTT,CASSQVPSGIGPQHF
-,TRBV14,TRBD1,TRBJ1-2,TGTGCCAGCAGCCCCCCCGGGACAGCGAACTATGGCTACACCTTC,CASSPPGTANYGYTF
-,TRBV5-1,TRBD2,TRBJ2-1,TGCGCCAGCAGCACCCAAGGACTAGCGGACAATGAGCAGTTCTTC,CASSTQGLADNEQFF
-,TRBV19,TRBD1,TRBJ2-2,TGTGCCAGTAGTAGGGACAGTGGGGAGCTGTTTTTT,CASSRDSGELFF
-,TRBV9,-,TRBJ2-2,TGTGCCAGCAGCGTGCCAGGGCAGATCGCGAACACCGGGGAGCTGTTTTTT,CASSVPGQIANTGELFF
-,TRBV6-2/TRBV6-3,-,TRBJ1-5,TGTGCCAGCAGTTTATGGACGGGAGACAATCAGCCCCAGCATTTT,CASSLWTGDNQPQHF
once,TRBV5-1,TRBD1,TRBJ2-1,TGCGCCAGCAGCTTACAGGGGTGGGAGCAGTTCTTC,CASSLQGWEQFF
-,TRBV10-1,-,TRBJ1-4,TGCGCCAGCTCAGTTCCAACCGGGACGCAGGAAAAACTGTTTTTT,CASSVPTGTQEKLFF
-,TRBV7-2,-,TRBJ1-2,TGTGCCAGCATGCTAAAGACAGGCGAGAACTATGGCTACACCTTC,CASMLKTGENYGYTF
-,TRBV5-1,TRBD1,TRBJ2-5,TGCGCCAGCAGCTATACCGGGACAGGGGGGGAGACCCAGTACTTC,CASSYTGTGGETQYF
once,TRBV29-1,TRBD1,TRBJ2-1,TGCAGCGGTGCCGGGACAGGGTTTAATGAGCAGTTCTTC,CSGAGTGFNEQFF
-,TRBV18,TRBD1,TRBJ2-2,TGTGCCAGCTCTCAGACAGGGGTCAACACCGGGGAGCTGTTTTTT,CASSQTGVNTGELFF
-,TRBV2,TRBD2,TRBJ2-1,TGTGCCAGCAGCCCACCGACTAGCCGGAGGGTCTACAATGAGCAGTTCTTC,CASSPPTSRRVYNEQFF
-,TRBV7-2,-,TRBJ1-3,TGTGCCAGCAGCTTAGGAGTTGGGGGTCGTGGAAACACCATATATTTT,CASSLGVGGRGNTIYF
-,TRBV29-1,-,TRBJ2-1,TGCAGCGTTGTAGAGTGGAGGGGGGGACCAGTAGGAAATGAGCAGTTCTTC,CSVVEWRGGPVGNEQFF
-,TRBV28,TRBD1,TRBJ2-3,TGTGCCAGCAGTTGGGACAGGTGGGAAGATACGCAGTATTTT,CASSWDRWEDTQYF
-,TRBV5-1,TRBD2,TRBJ2-1,TGCGCCAGCAGCTTTTATTGGACTAGCGGGAGAAAGAGAAACTACAATGAGCAGTTCTTC,CASSFYWTSGRKRNYNEQFF